The entry below describes one T cell receptor (beta chain). What this receptor recognizes is not known. Base qualities were left out, and no much larger clone turns up one base away. These data originate in a study of blood T cell repertoires in COVID-19 (dated by TCRdb to about 2020). Concerning the study at large: Collaborator samples came from the United States, Italy and Spain and covered acute and convalescent phases of COVID-19. The material from the prospective study consisted of cDNA or gDNA derived from T cells, B-cell-depleted T cells, or PBMCs. Deeply sampled blood TCRbeta repertoires from subjects exposed to, actively infected with, or recovered from COVID-19 were included in the dataset. The repertoires were released in a freely available public database meant as a resource for research on the immune response to SARS-CoV-2. The samples were drawn from two sources: the first 160 participants of the ongoing ImmuneRACE study, and 1,000 to 1,500 subjects contributed by 6 global collaborators. The sample metadata nearly always contained a de-identified subject ID, COVID-19 status, age in years and sex. Where available, HLA class I and class II types were obtained from metadata supplied by the sample provider rather than from assay-based typing. Results and caveats for the whole study, not just this receptor: How much clinical and demographic metadata was included differed by source and by participant, and the metadata was provided uncurated.

TCRbeta CDR3 regions were amplified from genomic DNA using the immunoSEQ Assay, a bias-controlled multiplex PCR. For the original study's pipeline: Within the assay, amplification of reference gene primers was used to estimate how many nucleated cells each sample contained. Sequence reads were collapsed and filtered to measure the absolute abundance of every unique TCRbeta CDR3 rearrangement. Productive Simpson clonality was computed per sample as the square root of Simpson's diversity index over productive rearrangements. TCRdb stores this immuneACCESS table with in-frame sequences only. Part of the clones is absent; in the studies checked, under half of the shortfall reflects unresolved V genes, and no reason is known for the rest. V, J and clone size are taken as reported in that table, and D and trimming were inferred from the DNA itself. For this sample the table gives just over 80,000 clones, of which roughly 89% were detected only once. Around 1.2% of the sample is taken by the ten largest.

Participants in the prospective study were aged roughly 18 to 100 years, lived in some 24 United States geographic areas, and enrolled through a virtual design. In the prospective study, cohorts were assigned on the basis of participant-reported clinical history obtained from a screening survey and a study questionnaire. In the prospective study, whole blood, serum and a nasopharyngeal or oropharyngeal swab were collected from each participant by mobile phlebotomists. Prospective study participants could optionally give additional blood draws and questionnaires over a roughly 2-month period. Before DNA extraction, prospective study blood samples were shipped either frozen or at room temperature. At the junction V is shortened by 6 bases and J by 2 bases; bases outside the gene matches: 7. The CDR3 spans 15 residues, from the cysteine through the phenylalanine. Only CDR3 DNA remains: 45 bases, in frame from the first base. CDR1 and CDR2 are read off the germline V gene as MNHEY and SVGAGI.

The receptor's source is a woman between 50 and 59 years old with acute COVID-19. Recombination connected TRBV6-5 to TRBJ2-7; 10 nucleotides in the junction match TRBD2. Input material: PBMCs or T cells enriched from blood (not recorded which). The nucleotide sequence is TGTGCCAGCAGAAAGACTAGCGGGTCGACCTACGAGCAGTACTTC. The translation is CASRKTSGSTYEQYF.